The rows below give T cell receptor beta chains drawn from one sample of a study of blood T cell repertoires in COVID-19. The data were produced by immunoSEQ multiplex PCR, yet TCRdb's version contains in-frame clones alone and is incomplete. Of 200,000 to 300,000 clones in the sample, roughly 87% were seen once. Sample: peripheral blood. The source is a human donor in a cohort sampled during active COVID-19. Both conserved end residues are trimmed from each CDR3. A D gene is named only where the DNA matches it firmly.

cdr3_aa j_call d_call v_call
ASMPGQGPYNEQF TRBJ2-1 TRBD1 TRBV19
ASSLTDSSGANVLT TRBJ2-6 NA TRBV9
ASIKQINTEAF TRBJ1-1 NA TRBV19
ASSSQSEQY TRBJ2-7 NA TRBV6-5
ASSPYGTAYEQY TRBJ2-7 TRBD1 TRBV18
AFDRGQYEQY TRBJ2-7 TRBD1 TRBV30
ASRVGRGGFSPLH TRBJ1-6 NA TRBV19
ASSLYYHYFEQY TRBJ2-7 NA TRBV5-4
ASSSPGVWETQY TRBJ2-5 NA TRBV5-4
ASSPRMGAGYGYT TRBJ1-2 NA TRBV6-2/TRBV6-3
ASSYGGVEYEQY TRBJ2-7 NA TRBV6-2/TRBV6-3
ASSQAGTGVGYT TRBJ1-2 TRBD1 TRBV4-3
ASSQYRGQGTGELF TRBJ2-2 TRBD1 TRBV4-3
ASSRQSVQY TRBJ2-7 NA TRBV27
ASSKGYSGNTIY TRBJ1-3 NA TRBV19
ASSLGPRTMNSQF TRBJ2-1 NA TRBV7-2
ASSQVSSTLAGNYNEQF TRBJ2-1 TRBD2 TRBV4-1
ASSSSRQGTI TRBJ1-2 NA TRBV6-5
ASSNKGASGSFYEQY TRBJ2-7 TRBD2 TRBV19
ATSAQTVTYEQY TRBJ2-7 NA TRBV15
ASSPLYMAGGQETQY TRBJ2-5 TRBD2 TRBV7-2
ASSDVSFYEQY TRBJ2-7 NA TRBV25-1
ASSPPIRDRRPEVRGYT TRBJ1-2 TRBD1 TRBV19
ATTATGLTANYGYT TRBJ1-2 NA TRBV15
ASSLAATEKETQY TRBJ2-5 NA TRBV7-9
SASTAYEQY TRBJ2-7 NA TRBV20-1
ASSPLKFKGGLLVSDTQY TRBJ2-3 TRBD2 TRBV28
ASSGGYTEAF TRBJ1-1 NA TRBV19
ASSLGPSLAEYNEQF TRBJ2-1 TRBD2 TRBV5-1
ASSQQGATNSPLH TRBJ1-6 TRBD1 TRBV3-1/TRBV3-2
ASRPTDEKLF TRBJ1-4 NA TRBV6-6
ASSSDTGASSGGTHRYEQY TRBJ2-7 TRBD2 TRBV7-8
ASSLVAGDSYEQY TRBJ2-7 TRBD2 TRBV7-2
AISPTEYSNQPQH TRBJ1-5 NA TRBV10-3
ASSQGVNTEAF TRBJ1-1 TRBD1 TRBV11-2
ASSLVAGESTDTQY TRBJ2-3 TRBD2 TRBV7-8
ASSRGQWAGELF TRBJ2-2 NA TRBV7-3
AILAQGVVEQY TRBJ2-7 TRBD1 TRBV10-3
ASSIQRGLPNEKLF TRBJ1-4 NA TRBV21-1
ASSSDFADEQY TRBJ2-7 NA TRBV7-3
ASSQDDRGNSPLH TRBJ1-6 TRBD1 TRBV4-2
ASNPLAGSNGYT TRBJ1-2 NA TRBV6-5
ASSLDGGEKLF TRBJ1-4 NA TRBV7-2
ASGLVPNPGLHQPQH TRBJ1-5 NA TRBV12-5
ASSSRLAGGPGKYEQY TRBJ2-7 TRBD2 TRBV5-1
ASSLDPLGRGIGEQY TRBJ2-7 NA TRBV5-4
ASSLTSGSHEQY TRBJ2-7 TRBD2 TRBV6-6
ASSQGTSGESTGELF TRBJ2-2 TRBD2 TRBV4-3
AWSYGPPIHYPN TRBJ1-3 NA TRBV30